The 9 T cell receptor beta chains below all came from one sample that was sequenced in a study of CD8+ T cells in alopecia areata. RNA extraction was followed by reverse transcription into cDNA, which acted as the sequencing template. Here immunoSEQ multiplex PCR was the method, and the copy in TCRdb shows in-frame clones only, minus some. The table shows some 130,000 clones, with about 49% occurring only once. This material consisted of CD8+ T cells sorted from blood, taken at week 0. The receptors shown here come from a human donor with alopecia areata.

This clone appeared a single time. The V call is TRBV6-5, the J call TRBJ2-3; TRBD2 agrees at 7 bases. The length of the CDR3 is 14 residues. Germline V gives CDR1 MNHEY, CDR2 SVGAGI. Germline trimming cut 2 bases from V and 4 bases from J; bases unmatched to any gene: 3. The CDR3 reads CASSYTSAADTQYF. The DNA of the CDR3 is TGTGCCAGCAGTTACACTAGCGCGGCAGATACGCAGTATTTT.

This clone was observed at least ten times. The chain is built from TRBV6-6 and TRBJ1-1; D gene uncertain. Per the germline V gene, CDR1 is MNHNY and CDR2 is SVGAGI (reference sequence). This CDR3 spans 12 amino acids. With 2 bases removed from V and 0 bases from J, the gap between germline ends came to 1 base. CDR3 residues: CASSYVNTEAFF. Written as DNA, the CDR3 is TGTGCCAGCAGTTACGTGAACACTGAAGCTTTCTTT.

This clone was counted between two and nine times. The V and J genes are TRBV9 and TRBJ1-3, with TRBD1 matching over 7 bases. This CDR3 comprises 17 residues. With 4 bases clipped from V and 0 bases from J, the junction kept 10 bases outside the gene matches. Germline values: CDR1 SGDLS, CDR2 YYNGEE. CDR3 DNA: TGTGCCAGCAGCCCCTGGACAGGTTTATCCTCTGGAAACACCATATATTTT. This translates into CASSPWTGLSSGNTIYF.

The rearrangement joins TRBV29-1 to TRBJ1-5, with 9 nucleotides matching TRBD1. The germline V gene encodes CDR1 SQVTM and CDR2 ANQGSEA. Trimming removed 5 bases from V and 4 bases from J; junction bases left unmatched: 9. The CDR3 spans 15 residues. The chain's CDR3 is CSVSDRGLANQPQHF. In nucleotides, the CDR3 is TGCAGCGTTTCCGACAGGGGGTTGGCAAATCAGCCCCAGCATTTT.

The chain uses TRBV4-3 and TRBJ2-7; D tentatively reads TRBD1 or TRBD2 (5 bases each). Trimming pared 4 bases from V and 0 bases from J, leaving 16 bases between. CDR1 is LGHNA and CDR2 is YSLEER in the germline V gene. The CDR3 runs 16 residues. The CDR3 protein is CASSPLRDGGSYEQYF. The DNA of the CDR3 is TGCGCCAGCAGCCCGCTCCGGGACGGAGGCTCCTACGAGCAGTACTTC.

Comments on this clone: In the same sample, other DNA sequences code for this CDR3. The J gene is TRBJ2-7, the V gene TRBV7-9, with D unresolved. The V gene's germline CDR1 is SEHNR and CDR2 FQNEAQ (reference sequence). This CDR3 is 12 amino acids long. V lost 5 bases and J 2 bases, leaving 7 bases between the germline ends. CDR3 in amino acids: CASSPGTYEQYF. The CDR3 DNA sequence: TGTGCCAGCAGCCCAGGAACCTACGAGCAGTACTTC.

CDR3 bases: TGCGCCAGCAGCCAAGTCAGCACCGGGGAGCTGTTTTTT. Translation gives CASSQVSTGELFF. The chain couples TRBV4-3 to TRBJ2-2; no clear D gene. Germline V gives CDR1 LGHNA, CDR2 YSLEER. Trimming removed 1 base at V and 4 bases at J, with 4 bases between. The CDR3 is 13 amino acids.

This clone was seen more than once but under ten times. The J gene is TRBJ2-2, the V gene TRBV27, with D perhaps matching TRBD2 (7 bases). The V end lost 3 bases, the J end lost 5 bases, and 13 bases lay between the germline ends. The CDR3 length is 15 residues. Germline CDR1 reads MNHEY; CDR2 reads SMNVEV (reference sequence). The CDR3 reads CASSFEGGPTGELFF. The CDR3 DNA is TGTGCCAGCAGTTTTGAGGGGGGGCCTACCGGGGAGCTGTTTTTT.

The CDR3 protein is CATSRVGTGIYQPQHF. The CDR3 bases are TGTGCCACCAGCAGAGTTGGGACAGGGATTTATCAGCCCCAGCATTTT. The rearrangement links TRBV15 to TRBJ1-5; 9 positions match TRBD1. CDR3 length: 16 amino acids. Germline loops: CDR1 LNHNV, CDR2 YYDKDF (reference sequence). Trimming cost V 1 base and J 5 bases; bases outside gene matches: 6.